A single sample is the source of the 12 T cell receptor beta chains below, sequenced in a study of CD8+ T cells in alopecia areata (dated by TCRdb to between 2017 and 2018). The library relied on the immunoSEQ multiplex PCR assay. RNA was extracted from all samples and reverse transcribed into cDNA as template for TCR sequencing. In TCRdb, the immuneACCESS table is reduced to in-frame sequences with V and J assigned. These tables do not hold every clone; where another copy was compared, an unresolved V gene accounts for under half, and the others remain unexplained. In all, the sample holds 65,000 to 90,000 clones, and 51% of those were seen once. Of the sample, around 5% is held by the ten largest clones. The specimen sequenced was NKG2D-high CD8+ T cells sorted from blood. In light of the paper, this sample's cell subset or site label describes: sorted CD8+ NKG2D-high blood T cells. These receptors were taken from a human donor with alopecia areata.

The CDR3 is CSVGTGTSITYEQYF. DNA for the CDR3: TGCAGCGTTGGTACTGGGACTAGTATAACCTACGAGCAGTACTTC. The chain has TRBV29-1 and TRBJ2-7; 8 bases fit TRBD2. The CDR3 sequence is 15 residues long. CDR1 and CDR2 from the germline V gene are SQVTM and ANQGSEA. V trimming: 4 bases; J trimming: 2 bases; junction bases outside the gene matches: 10.

V gene TRBV29-1 combines with J gene TRBJ2-7, with no clear D. V was shortened by 6 bases and J by 3 bases, with 21 bases between the two germline ends. Germline values: CDR1 SQVTM, CDR2 ANQGSEA. This CDR3 contains 15 residues. This CDR3 reads CSVAGPVGLLYEQYF. The CDR3 DNA reads as TGCAGCGTAGCAGGTCCGGTTGGCCTTCTCTACGAGCAGTACTTC.

The chain is built from TRBV27 and TRBJ2-1; D is perhaps TRBD1 (5 bases). Germline CDR1 reads MNHEY; CDR2 reads SMNVEV (reference sequence). This CDR3 has 16 amino acids. Trimming shortened V by 5 bases and J by 0 bases, and 14 bases separated the two germline ends. The CDR3 coding sequence is TGTGCCAGCAGTCTCACCGACAGTAGCTCCTACAATGAGCAGTTCTTC. Translated, it gives CASSLTDSSSYNEQFF.

This clone was seen a handful of times. V and J are TRBV2 and TRBJ2-7, with 12 bases lining up with TRBD2. This CDR3 region has 15 residues. V shed 8 bases, J shed 3 bases, and the junction held 8 bases outside the gene matches. The germline CDR1 and CDR2 sequences are SNHLY and FYNNEI. CDR3 bases: TGTGCCAGCCGACTAGCGGGAGCCCACATCTACGAGCAGTACTTC. Its protein is CASRLAGAHIYEQYF.

The chain recombines TRBV29-1 with TRBJ2-7; 8 bases match TRBD2. There are 11 residues in the CDR3. After removal of 7 bases from V and 7 bases from J, the junction contained 6 bases not matched to a gene. Germline-derived CDR1 and CDR2 are SQVTM and ANQGSEA. Written as DNA, the CDR3 is TGCAGCGCCGGGACTAGTTATGAGCAGTACTTC. It is translated as CSAGTSYEQYF.

This clone has only a few counts. This chain uses TRBV6-6 with TRBJ2-3; D is uncertain. The CDR3 loop spans 12 amino acids. V was clipped by 8 bases and J by 6 bases, with 12 bases between them. Germline loops: CDR1 MNHNY, CDR2 SVGAGI (reference sequence). The CDR3 protein is CASGSTTDTQYF. For the CDR3, the DNA is TGTGCCAGCGGGTCCACGACGGATACGCAGTATTTT.

The genes are TRBV7-2 and TRBJ2-7; D is undetermined. Germline CDR1 and CDR2: SGHTA and FQGNSA. The V end was cut by 5 bases, the J end by 0 bases, with 17 bases between. The CDR3 covers 16 residues. The DNA of the CDR3 is TGTGCCAGCAGCCCCGAAGAGGTGCGGAACTCCTACGAGCAGTACTTC. Protein: CASSPEEVRNSYEQYF. Full variable domain (outside the CDR3, taken from reference TRBV7-2 and TRBJ2-7): GAGVSQSPSNKVTEKGKDVELRCDPISGHTALYWYRQSLGQGLEFLIYFQGNSAPDKSGLPSDRFSAERTGGSVSTLTIQRTQQEDSAVYLCASSPEEVRNSYEQYFGPGTRLTVT.

The chain has TRBV5-6 and TRBJ2-1; D is ambiguous. The CDR3 has 13 residues. Trimming left V 4 bases short and J 7 bases short, with 12 bases between. The germline V gene has CDR1 SGHDT and CDR2 YYEEEE. The DNA of the CDR3 is TGTGCCAGCAGCCATTCCTGGGCAAATGAGCAGTTCTTC. Translating gives CASSHSWANEQFF.

This clone was observed a single time. J is TRBJ2-1 and V is TRBV7-3; possible D gene TRBD2, 5 bases. The CDR3 has 12 residues. Trimming pared 3 bases from V and 7 bases from J, leaving 7 bases between. Germline V gene sequence: CDR1 SGHTA, CDR2 FQGTGA. The CDR3 reads CASSFSGNEQFF. The CDR3 coding sequence is TGTGCCAGCAGCTTTTCGGGAAATGAGCAGTTCTTC.

This chain uses TRBV11-2 with TRBJ2-1; D might be TRBD2 (6 bases). Germline V gene sequence: CDR1 SGHAT, CDR2 FQNNGV. The CDR3 length is 12 residues. Trimming left V 4 bases short and J 7 bases short, with 8 bases between. CDR3 protein: CASSWEENEQFF. The CDR3 DNA reads as TGTGCCAGCAGCTGGGAGGAAAATGAGCAGTTCTTC.

The chain joins TRBV30 to TRBJ2-7, with D possibly matching TRBD1 (5 bases). The CDR3 covers 13 residues. V was shortened by 4 bases and J by 2 bases, with 12 bases between the two germline ends. The germline gives CDR1 GTSNPN, CDR2 SVGIG (reference sequence). CDR3 region: CAWNIGHPYEQYF. The CDR3 DNA follows: TGTGCCTGGAATATTGGACATCCCTACGAGCAGTACTTC.

This clone has more than one count but fewer than ten. V and J are TRBV29-1 and TRBJ2-1; 8 positions match TRBD2. The V and J ends lost 3 bases and 5 bases, in that order; junction bases with no gene match: 12. This CDR3 is built from 16 residues. Germline V CDR1 and CDR2: SQVTM, ANQGSEA. The CDR3 is CSVDFLWRGADNEQFF. The CDR3 DNA reads TGCAGCGTTGATTTTTTATGGCGGGGGGCCGACAATGAGCAGTTCTTC.